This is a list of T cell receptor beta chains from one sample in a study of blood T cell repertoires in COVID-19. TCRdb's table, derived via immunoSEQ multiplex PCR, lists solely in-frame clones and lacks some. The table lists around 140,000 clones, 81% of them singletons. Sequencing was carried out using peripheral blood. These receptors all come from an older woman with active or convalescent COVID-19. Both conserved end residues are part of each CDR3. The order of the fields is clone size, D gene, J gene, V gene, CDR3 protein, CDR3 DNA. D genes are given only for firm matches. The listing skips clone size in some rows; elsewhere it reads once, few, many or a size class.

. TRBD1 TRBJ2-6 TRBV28 CASSLGTGVSGANVLTF TGTGCCAGCAGTTTAGGGACAGGGGTGTCTGGGGCCAACGTCCTGACTTTC
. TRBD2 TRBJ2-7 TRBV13 CASQGTSGRGSYEQYF TGTGCCAGCCAGGGGACTAGCGGGAGAGGCTCCTACGAGCAGTACTTC
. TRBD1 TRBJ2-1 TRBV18 CASSQAPGGTGYNEQFF TGTGCCAGCTCACAAGCCCCAGGAGGGACAGGGTACAATGAGCAGTTCTTC
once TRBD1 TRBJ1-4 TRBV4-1 CASSQDLDGTGFGEKLFF TGCGCCAGCAGCCAAGATCTCGATGGGACAGGGTTTGGGGAAAAACTGTTTTTT
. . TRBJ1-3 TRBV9 CASSVGQFSGNTIYF TGTGCCAGCAGCGTAGGCCAGTTCTCTGGAAACACCATATATTTT
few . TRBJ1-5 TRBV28 CATHPGDQPQHF TGTGCCACCCACCCCGGGGATCAGCCCCAGCATTTT
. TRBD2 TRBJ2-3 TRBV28 CASSLTSGDTDTQYF TGTGCCAGCAGTTTAACTAGCGGAGACACAGATACGCAGTATTTT
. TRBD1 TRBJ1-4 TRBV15 CATSRRGQGAHEKLFF TGTGCCACCAGCAGACGAGGACAGGGGGCACATGAAAAACTGTTTTTT
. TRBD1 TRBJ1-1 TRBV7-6 CASSLRTGLTEAFF TGTGCCAGCAGCTTGCGGACAGGCCTCACTGAAGCTTTCTTT
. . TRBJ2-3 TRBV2 CASSEPDSGTDTQYF TGTGCCAGCAGCGAACCCGACTCGGGCACAGATACGCAGTATTTT
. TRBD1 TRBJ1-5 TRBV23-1 CASIRRTGTPNQPQHF TGCGCCAGCATCCGAAGGACAGGGACGCCAAATCAGCCCCAGCATTTT
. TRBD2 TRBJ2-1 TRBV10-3 CAISLAGGYLSSYNEQFF TGTGCCATCAGTCTAGCGGGAGGGTATTTAAGCTCCTACAATGAGCAGTTCTTC
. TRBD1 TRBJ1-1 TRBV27 CAGQGEAFF TGTGCCGGACAGGGAGAAGCTTTCTTT
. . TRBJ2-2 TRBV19 CASSIVFRTGELFF TGTGCCAGTAGTATAGTATTCCGGACCGGGGAGCTGTTTTTT
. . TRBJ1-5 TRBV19 CASNWAYGNQPQHF TGTGCCAGTAATTGGGCTTATGGCAATCAGCCCCAGCATTTT
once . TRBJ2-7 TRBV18 CASSTGSYEQYF TGTGCCAGCTCAACCGGTTCCTACGAGCAGTACTTC
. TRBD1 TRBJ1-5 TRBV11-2 CASSPGTAMNQPQHF TGTGCCAGCAGCCCGGGGACAGCAATGAATCAGCCCCAGCATTTT
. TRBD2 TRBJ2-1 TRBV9 CASSVVGTSGGEQFF TGTGCCAGCAGCGTAGTCGGGACTAGCGGGGGGGAGCAGTTCTTC
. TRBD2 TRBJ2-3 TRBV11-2 CASSFSGGALPDTQYF TGTGCCAGCAGCTTTAGCGGGGGGGCCTTACCAGATACGCAGTATTTT
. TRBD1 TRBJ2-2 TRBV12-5 CASVGQAETGELFF TGTGCTAGTGTAGGACAGGCGGAAACCGGGGAGCTGTTTTTT
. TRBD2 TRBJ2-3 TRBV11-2 CASSFELGRTDTQYF TGTGCCAGCAGCTTCGAACTCGGGAGGACAGATACGCAGTATTTT
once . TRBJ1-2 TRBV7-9 CASSFKGYTF TGTGCCAGCAGCTTTAAAGGCTACACCTTC
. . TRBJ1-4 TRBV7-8 CASRLSGPEGTNEKLFF TGTGCCAGCAGGTTATCGGGTCCAGAGGGAACTAATGAAAAACTGTTTTTT
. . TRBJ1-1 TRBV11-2 CASSRTGGTEAFF TGTGCCAGCAGTCGGACGGGGGGCACTGAAGCTTTCTTT
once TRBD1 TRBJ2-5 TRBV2 CASRKGQQETQYF TGTGCCAGCAGGAAGGGACAGCAAGAGACCCAGTACTTC